A single sample is the source of the 20 T cell receptor beta chains below, sequenced in a study of T cells in Graves' hyperthyroidism and ophthalmopathy. RNA transcripts yielded amplified TCR beta CDR3 regions. TCR CDR3 underwent first-round RT-PCR with the HTBI primer set. Via MiXCR, TCRdb re-called the multiplex PCR reads, giving one row per CDR3 protein. Of about 350,000 distinct CDR3 sequences listed, 15% to 20% were seen once; the top ten hold roughly 35%. Sequencing was done on a sample of blood. The receptors derive from a woman aged 25 to 39 with Graves' hyperthyroidism that later progressed to Graves' ophthalmopathy.

This chain uses TRBV20-1 with TRBJ2-7, with TRBD1 matching 7 bases. Trimming cost V 1 base and J 3 bases; bases outside gene matches: 6. Germline V gene lookup returns CDR1 DFQATT and CDR2 SNEGSKA (reference sequence). CDR3 length: 14 amino acids. This chain's CDR3 is CSARVAPGGYEQYF. The DNA of the CDR3 is TGCAGTGCTAGAGTGGCGCCAGGGGGCTACGAGCAGTACTTC.

This clonotype was observed at least ten times. The chain links TRBV20-1 to TRBJ2-1, with 9 bases aligning to TRBD1. After removal of 1 base from V and 4 bases from J, the junction contained 5 bases not matched to a gene. The CDR3 covers 15 residues. In germline, CDR1 is DFQATT, CDR2 SNEGSKA (reference sequence). CDR3 DNA sequence: TGCAGTGCTAGAGCCCTAGGGACAGGGTACAATGAGCAGTTCTTC. This codes for CSARALGTGYNEQFF.

This clonotype was observed many times. The chain joins TRBV19 to TRBJ2-1, with TRBD1 identical over 8 bases. The germline V gene encodes CDR1 LNHDA and CDR2 SQIVND (reference sequence). This CDR3 has 13 residues. The J segment lost 7 bases and the V segment lost 4 bases, leaving 3 bases of the junction unmatched. CDR3 region: CASSTRDRNEQFF. The DNA of the CDR3 is TGTGCCAGTAGTACCCGGGACAGGAATGAGCAGTTCTTC.

In DNA, the CDR3 is TGTGCCAGCAGCGTTGGGGTAGCGGGGGTCTACGACGAGCAGTACTTC. Its translation is CASSVGVAGVYDEQYF. This chain connects TRBV2 to TRBJ2-7; 9 positions agree with TRBD2. The CDR3 extends over 16 amino acids. Per the germline V gene, CDR1 is SNHLY and CDR2 is FYNNEI. The ends lost 6 bases at V and 5 bases at J; junction bases unmatched: 14.

This clonotype was counted many times. The chain recombines TRBV3-1 with TRBJ2-5; perhaps TRBD2 as D (5 bases). Per germline, CDR1 LGHDT and CDR2 YNNKEL (reference sequence). The CDR3 is made up of 14 amino acids. Trimming cost V 0 bases and J 6 bases, with 11 bases left between them. CDR3 DNA: TGTGCCAGCAGCCAAGAACTCGGGGTCAAGACCCAGTACTTC. This encodes CASSQELGVKTQYF.

This sequence joins TRBV20-1 and TRBJ2-3; TRBD2 matches 10 bases. The CDR3 consists of 14 residues. Germline lookup yields CDR1 DFQATT and CDR2 SNEGSKA (reference sequence). V was clipped by 8 bases and J by 3 bases; unmatched bases: 8. The CDR3 region is CSPERGGLTDTQYF. The CDR3 region has the DNA TGCAGTCCGGAGCGGGGGGGTTTGACAGATACGCAGTATTTT.

A remark on this clonotype: Given a much more abundant clone one base away, this may be a read error. DNA of the CDR3: TGTGCCAGCAGTCCTCCCCTAGCGGGGGGGCCGTGGGAGCTGTTTTTT. Amino acid sequence: CASSPPLAGGPWELFF. The gene calls are TRBV28 and TRBJ2-2; TRBD2 matches at 12 bases. Germline loops: CDR1 MDHEN, CDR2 SYDVKM. V was pared by 5 bases and J by 9 bases, with 10 bases of the junction left unmatched. This CDR3 comprises 16 residues.

This clonotype was counted at least ten times. V and J are TRBV18 and TRBJ1-3; D unresolved. In germline, CDR1 is KGHSH, CDR2 LQKENI. CDR3 size: 14 residues. Trimming removed 6 bases at V and 0 bases at J, with 9 bases between. The CDR3 spells CASSDSYSGNTIYF. CDR3 nucleotide sequence: TGTGCCAGCTCCGACTCTTACTCTGGAAACACCATATATTTT.

This rearrangement joins TRBV2 to TRBJ1-4; 7 bases agree with TRBD1. Germline V gene data show CDR1 as SNHLY and CDR2 as FYNNEI. CDR3 length: 15 residues. The V segment lost 7 bases and the J segment 8 bases; nucleotides outside the gene matches: 13. The chain's CDR3 is CASTRGGTVLEKLFF. The CDR3 DNA reads as TGTGCCAGCACCCGAGGGGGGACAGTCCTGGAAAAACTGTTTTTT. The whole variable domain, remainder taken from reference TRBV2 and TRBJ1-4, is EPEVTQTPSHQVTQMGQEVILRCVPISNHLYFYWYRQILGQKVEFLVSFYNNEISEKSEIFDDQFSVERPDGSNFTLKIRSTKLEDSAMYFCASTRGGTVLEKLFFGSGTQLSVL.

This clonotype was recorded many times. The rearrangement joins TRBV28 to TRBJ2-3, with D tentatively TRBD1 or TRBD2 (6 bases each). CDR1 and CDR2 from the germline V gene are MDHEN and SYDVKM. The ends were cut back, 4 bases at V and 4 bases at J, with 15 bases in the middle. The CDR3 is made up of 15 amino acids. The DNA of the CDR3 is TGTGCCAGCAGTTCTATACAGGGAGGTGCAGATACGCAGTATTTT. Translating gives CASSSIQGGADTQYF.

This clonotype was counted many times. This CDR3 is CASSKPGISYEQYF. In DNA, the CDR3 is TGTGCCAGCAGTAAACCTGGGATCTCCTACGAGCAGTACTTC. The genes are TRBV6-1 and TRBJ2-7; no firm D call. Trimming shortened V by 5 bases and J by 0 bases, and 11 bases separated the two germline ends. This CDR3 spans 14 amino acids. CDR1 and CDR2 from the germline V gene are MNHNS and SASEGT.

The rearrangement joins TRBV28 to TRBJ2-7, with 11 bases that match TRBD1. The junction had 5 bases not matched to a gene; V was cut back by 7 bases and J by 3 bases. This CDR3 is 14 amino acids long. The germline gives CDR1 MDHEN, CDR2 SYDVKM. Here the CDR3 reads CASTWDRGSYEQYF. The CDR3 DNA sequence: TGTGCCAGCACCTGGGACAGGGGGAGCTACGAGCAGTACTTC.

This clonotype turned up a few times. The CDR3: CASSLAGVPPGLAGDGANVLTF. For the CDR3, the DNA is TGTGCCAGCAGTTTAGCGGGGGTCCCTCCGGGACTAGCGGGAGATGGGGCCAACGTCCTGACTTTC. The chain is built from TRBV12-3 or TRBV12-4 and TRBJ2-6; 14 positions agree with TRBD2. The CDR3 covers 22 residues. V was clipped by 0 bases and J by 3 bases; unmatched bases: 13.

This clonotype was picked up many times. The CDR3 nucleotides read TGTGCCAGCAGTTACTCCGGACAGAATAGCAATCAGCCCCAGCATTTT. The encoded protein is CASSYSGQNSNQPQHF. The J gene is TRBJ1-5, the V gene TRBV6-6, with D perhaps matching TRBD1 (6 bases). V was cut by 0 bases and J by 0 bases, with 9 bases left in between. The CDR3 covers 16 residues. Germline assignment: CDR1 MNHNY and CDR2 SVGAGI (reference sequence).

This clonotype has ten or more counts. The chain links TRBV28 to TRBJ2-3, with 9 bases identical to TRBD1. The CDR3 length is 15 residues. V gave up 4 bases and J gave up 6 bases; unmatched junction bases: 8. The germline gives CDR1 MDHEN, CDR2 SYDVKM. The CDR3 DNA reads TGTGCCAGCAGTTCCCCGGGGACAGGGAGGGATACGCAGTATTTT. Translating it yields CASSSPGTGRDTQYF.

This clonotype came up many times. The chain combines TRBV27 with TRBJ1-1; the D is unclear. V was trimmed by 5 bases and J by 5 bases, leaving 21 bases between them. The CDR3 totals 16 residues. In germline, CDR1 is MNHEY, CDR2 SMNVEV (reference sequence). The CDR3, as DNA: TGTGCCAGCAGTCCCTTAGGACGTCCCCAGTCGACTGAAGCTTTCTTT. Its protein is CASSPLGRPQSTEAFF.

This clonotype showed up just a few times. One junction end disagrees with the germline gene, perhaps due to a read error. J is TRBJ2-1 and V is TRBV19; D might be TRBD1 (6 bases). This CDR3 has 17 residues. Germline loops: CDR1 LNHDA, CDR2 SQIVND (reference sequence). For the CDR3, the DNA is TGTGCCAGTAGTCGCCCCTTTGGGGGCCCCTTATACAATGTGCAGTTCTTC. Translated, it gives CASSRPFGGPLYNVQFF.

At least ten counts were recorded for this clonotype. The J gene is TRBJ2-5, the V gene TRBV3-1; 8 bases map to TRBD1. CDR1 and CDR2 from the germline V gene are LGHDT and YNNKEL (reference sequence). V gave up 4 bases and J gave up 4 bases; unmatched junction bases: 8. This CDR3 is 15 amino acids long. This chain's CDR3 is CASSPPGQVTETQYF. The CDR3 coding sequence is TGTGCCAGCAGCCCGCCGGGACAGGTTACAGAGACCCAGTACTTC.

The chain joins TRBV20-1 to TRBJ1-5; D is undetermined. The CDR3 is 13 residues long. Trimming left V 6 bases short and J 0 bases short, with 9 bases between. The germline CDR1 and CDR2 sequences are DFQATT and SNEGSKA (reference sequence). Written as DNA, the CDR3 is TGCAGTGCCCGGGCACCTAGCAATCAGCCCCAGCATTTT. Translated, it gives CSARAPSNQPQHF.

CDR3 bases: TGTGCCAGTTGGGGAGGGGCCGGGGAGCTGTTTTTT. Translation: CASWGGAGELFF. V and J are TRBV19 and TRBJ2-2, with 7 positions matching TRBD2. Per the germline V gene, CDR1 is LNHDA and CDR2 is SQIVND (reference sequence). CDR3 length: 12 amino acids. The V segment lost 8 bases and the J segment 6 bases; nucleotides outside the gene matches: 3.